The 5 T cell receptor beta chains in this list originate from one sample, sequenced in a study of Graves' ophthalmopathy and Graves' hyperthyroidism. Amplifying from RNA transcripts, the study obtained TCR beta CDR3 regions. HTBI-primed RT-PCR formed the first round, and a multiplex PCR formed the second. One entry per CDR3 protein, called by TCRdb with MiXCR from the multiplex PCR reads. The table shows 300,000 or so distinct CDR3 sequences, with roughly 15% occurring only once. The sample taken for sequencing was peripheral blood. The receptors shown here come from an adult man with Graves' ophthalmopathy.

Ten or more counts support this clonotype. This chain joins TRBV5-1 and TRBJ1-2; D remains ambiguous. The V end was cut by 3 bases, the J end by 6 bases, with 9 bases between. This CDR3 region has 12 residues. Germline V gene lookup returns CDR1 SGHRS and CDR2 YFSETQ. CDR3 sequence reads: CASSSATNGYTF. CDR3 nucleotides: TGCGCCAGCAGCTCCGCTACCAATGGCTACACCTTC. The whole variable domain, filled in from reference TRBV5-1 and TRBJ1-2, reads KAGVTQTPRYLIKTRGQQVTLSCSPISGHRSVSWYQQTPGQGLQFLFEYFSETQRNKGNFPGRFSGRQFSNSRSEMNVSTLELGDSALYLCASSSATNGYTFGSGTRLTVV.

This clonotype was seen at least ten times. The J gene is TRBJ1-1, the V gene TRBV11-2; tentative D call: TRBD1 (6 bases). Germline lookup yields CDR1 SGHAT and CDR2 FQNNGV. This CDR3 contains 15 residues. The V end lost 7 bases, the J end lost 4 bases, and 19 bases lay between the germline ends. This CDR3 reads CASNSIRGAVTEAFF. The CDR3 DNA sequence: TGTGCCAGCAACTCAATTCGGGGGGCGGTCACTGAAGCTTTCTTT. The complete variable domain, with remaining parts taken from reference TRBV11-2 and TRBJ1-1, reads EAGVAQSPRYKIIEKRQSVAFWCNPISGHATLYWYQQILGQGPKLLIQFQNNGVVDDSQLPKDRFSAERLKGVDSTLKIQPAKLEDSAVYLCASNSIRGAVTEAFFGQGTRLTVV.

CDR3 DNA sequence: TGTGCCAGCAGCCGGAGGACCGGGAGCCGAACTGGAAACACCATATATTTT. This codes for CASSRRTGSRTGNTIYF. This chain uses TRBV3-1 with TRBJ1-3; D uncertain. The CDR3 totals 17 residues. Germline CDR1 reads LGHDT; CDR2 reads YNNKEL (reference sequence). V lost 4 bases to trimming and J lost 2 bases, with 18 bases between them.

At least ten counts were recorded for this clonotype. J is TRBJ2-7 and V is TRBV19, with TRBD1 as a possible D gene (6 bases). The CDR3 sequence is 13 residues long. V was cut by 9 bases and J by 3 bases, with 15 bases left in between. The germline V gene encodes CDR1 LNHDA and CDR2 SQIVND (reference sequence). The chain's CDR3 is CARRTGTIYEQYF. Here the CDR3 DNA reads TGTGCCAGGCGGACCGGGACAATCTACGAGCAGTACTTC.

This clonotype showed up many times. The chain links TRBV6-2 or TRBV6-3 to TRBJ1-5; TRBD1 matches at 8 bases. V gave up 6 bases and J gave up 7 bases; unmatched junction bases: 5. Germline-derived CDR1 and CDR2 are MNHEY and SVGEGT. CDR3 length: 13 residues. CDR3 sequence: CASSGQGRQPQHF. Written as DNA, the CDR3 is TGTGCCAGCAGCGGACAGGGAAGACAGCCCCAGCATTTT.